This T cell receptor beta chain was sequenced for a study of blood T cell repertoires in COVID-19. Turning to the study itself: The cDNA or gDNA used as material had been derived from T cells, B-cell-depleted T cells, or PBMCs.

In the source study's methods: Reference gene primer amplification yielded estimated nucleated cell counts. Generated by immunoSEQ multiplex PCR, the TCRdb table keeps only in-frame clones and is missing some. The DNA was the basis for D and trimming; V, J and clone size are from that table. The table includes 150,000 or so clones, 81% detected once. CDR3 length equals 14 residues. Germline CDR1 is MNHEY and CDR2 is SVGAGI. V gave up 5 bases and J gave up 1 base, with 11 bases separating them. The chain carries TRBV6-5 and TRBJ1-1; D unclear. Sequenced sample: peripheral blood. The source is a man aged 60 to 75 with active or convalescent COVID-19. The CDR3 region has the DNA TGTGCCAGCAGTCAACGCCAGGAGAACACTGAAGCTTTCTTT. Its protein is CASSQRQENTEAFF.